This T cell receptor beta chain was sequenced during a study of technical replicates of blood from a few donors. This table comes from immunoSEQ multiplex PCR, and its TCRdb copy is limited to in-frame clones, with some not included. The sample carries around 57,000 clones, 95% to 98% recorded once. This sequence was found in a human donor in good health. The sequencing input was T cells isolated from PBMCs.

Written as DNA, the CDR3 is TGCGCCAGCAGCCAAGATCGGGCTAGCGGGGGGCTTCTCGAGCAGTACTTC. The encoded protein is CASSQDRASGGLLEQYF. This chain links TRBV4-1 with TRBJ2-7; TRBD2 matches at 11 bases. CDR1 and CDR2 (germline): MGHRA, YSYEKL. The CDR3 extends over 17 amino acids. With 0 bases clipped from V and 6 bases from J, the junction kept 10 bases outside the gene matches.